This T cell receptor (beta chain) was identified in a study of identical twins. This clonotype was counted a single time. MiXCR was run by TCRdb on the 5' RACE reads, yielding one entry per CDR3 protein. The sample shows some 590,000 distinct CDR3 sequences, roughly 9.5% of them seen only once. The V gene's germline CDR1 is LGHNT and CDR2 FRNRAP. With 7 bases removed from V and 9 bases from J, the gap between germline ends came to 22 bases. The CDR3 totals 15 residues. These records were also assigned to another study, of yellow fever vaccine responses in identical twins.

This receptor was obtained from a woman aged 18 to 35 in good health. This chain joins TRBV12-5 and TRBJ2-1; no definite D call. The material sequenced was PBMCs. The CDR3 here is CASVPDAVQVIEQFF. For the CDR3, the DNA is TGTGCTAGTGTTCCAGATGCGGTTCAGGTTATTGAGCAGTTCTTC.